Shown below are 19 T cell receptor beta chains from a single sample sequenced in a study of vaccination and CD4 T cells after COVID-19. Indicated treatment: roughly 11-day PBMC culture with coronavirus spike peptide pools or control peptides (ViraFEST assay). CD4+ T cells of the unexposed donor were collected before the COVID-19 pandemic (2011-2018). These receptors' targets are unknown. Sequencing of cultured CD4+ T cell DNA used the Oncomine TCR Beta short-read assay. TCRdb redid the calling of the PCR reads with MiXCR, one entry per CDR3 protein. The data contain around 10,000 distinct CDR3 sequences, over 30% of them seen just once; the ten biggest clones take up roughly 12%. The sample comprised CD4+ T cells from blood, cultured in vitro. These receptor sequences come from a human donor in good health.

The V gene is TRBV10-1, the J gene TRBJ2-1; the match to TRBD1 covers 9 bases. V gave up 7 bases and J gave up 6 bases; unmatched junction bases: 4. The germline CDR1 and CDR2 sequences are WNHNN and SYGVQD (reference sequence). The CDR3 is made up of 13 amino acids. The CDR3 is CASTGTGSNEQFF. For the CDR3, the DNA is TGCGCCAGCACCGGGACAGGGAGCAATGAGCAGTTCTTC.

This chain links TRBV9 with TRBJ1-6, with D tentatively TRBD1 (6 bases). The ends were cut back, 0 bases at V and 7 bases at J, with 17 bases in the middle. The germline CDR1 and CDR2 sequences are SGDLS and YYNGEE. The CDR3 is 17 residues long. CDR3: CASSVDPEGGLNSPLHF. CDR3 nucleotide sequence: TGTGCCAGCAGCGTAGATCCGGAAGGGGGATTGAATTCACCCCTCCACTTT.

There are a few counts of this clonotype. The V and J genes are TRBV28 and TRBJ1-6, with D possibly TRBD1 on 5 matching bases. Per germline, CDR1 MDHEN and CDR2 SYDVKM. The CDR3 has 15 amino acids. The V gene lost 8 bases and the J gene lost 8 bases, with 19 bases spanning the gap. CDR3 coding DNA: TGTGCCAGCCACCGAGGGGCCCTGCCTCATTCACCCCTCCACTTT. This gives the protein CASHRGALPHSPLHF.

The V and J genes are TRBV20-1 and TRBJ1-5; D unresolved. CDR1 and CDR2 (germline): DFQATT, SNEGSKA (reference sequence). V shed 6 bases and J shed 5 bases, with 14 bases lying between them. CDR3 length equals 13 residues. In DNA form, the CDR3 reads TGCAGTGCCTACGGACGGAAAGATCAGCCCCAGCATTTT. It encodes CSAYGRKDQPQHF.

By its share, this clonotype is medium-sized. The rearrangement joins TRBV20-1 to TRBJ2-2, with D possibly TRBD2 on 6 matching bases. The CDR3 covers 14 residues. CDR1 is DFQATT and CDR2 is SNEGSKA in the germline V gene (reference sequence). The V gene lost 3 bases and the J gene lost 3 bases, with 11 bases spanning the gap. The CDR3 DNA follows: TGCAGTGCTAGTAGGGCGGGGTACACCGGGGAGCTGTTTTTT. This gives the protein CSASRAGYTGELFF.

This chain links TRBV6-1 with TRBJ1-6; D is ambiguous. There are 12 residues in the CDR3. V gave up 1 base and J gave up 17 bases, with 12 bases separating them. Per germline, CDR1 MNHNS and CDR2 SASEGT. CDR3 loop: CASSEELRTVHF. The CDR3 region has the DNA TGTGCCAGCAGTGAAGAACTCCGGACGGTCCACTTT.

This clonotype was detected only a few times. The CDR3 DNA sequence: TGTGCCAGCAGGGGCTTCGGCGGACAAGAGACCCAGTACTTC. It codes for CASRGFGGQETQYF. The V gene is TRBV27, the J gene TRBJ2-5; D gene unclear. The CDR3 is 14 amino acids. The V and J ends lost 6 bases and 2 bases respectively, with 13 bases between them. The germline CDR1 and CDR2 sequences are MNHEY and SMNVEV (reference sequence).

The chain recombines TRBV5-4 with TRBJ2-2; a weak D match, TRBD2 (6 bases). Trimming pared 4 bases from V and 5 bases from J, leaving 9 bases between. This CDR3 contains 13 residues. Germline loops: CDR1 SGHNT, CDR2 YYREEE (reference sequence). The CDR3 here is CASSPGVTGELFF. Written as DNA, the CDR3 is TGTGCCAGCAGCCCGGGAGTTACCGGGGAGCTGTTTTTT.

The chain joins TRBV30 to TRBJ1-2; D not certain. Germline assignment: CDR1 GTSNPN and CDR2 SVGIG (reference sequence). The V end lost 0 bases, the J end lost 1 base, and 9 bases lay between the germline ends. The CDR3 runs 14 residues. CDR3 in DNA: TGTGCCTGGAGTGTACTTGGGGTTAACTATGGCTACACCTTC. Protein sequence: CAWSVLGVNYGYTF.

This clonotype was counted a single time. The chain uses TRBV30 and TRBJ1-1; D remains ambiguous. The CDR3 consists of 12 residues. The V and J ends lost 0 bases and 1 base respectively, with 3 bases between them. Germline V gene sequence: CDR1 GTSNPN, CDR2 SVGIG (reference sequence). The CDR3 sequence: CAWSVKNTEAFF. The CDR3 DNA sequence: TGTGCCTGGAGTGTAAAGAACACTGAAGCTTTCTTT. Based on the CDR3 plus reference TRBV30 and TRBJ1-1, the full variable domain is SQTIHQWPATLVQPVGSPLSLECTVEGTSNPNLYWYRQAAGRGLQLLFYSVGIGQISSEVPQNLSASRPQDRQFILSSKKLLLSDSGFYLCAWSVKNTEAFFGQGTRLTVV.

In this sample, this clonotype turned up a few times. The chain couples TRBV15 to TRBJ2-7; perhaps TRBD2 as D (6 bases). Trimming took off 0 bases at V and 4 bases at J, with 10 bases between the two ends. CDR1 and CDR2 from the germline V gene are LNHNV and YYDKDF (reference sequence). This CDR3 has 14 residues. The DNA of the CDR3 is TGTGCCACCAGCAGAGATCTAGCGCTATACGAGCAGTACTTC. Translating it yields CATSRDLALYEQYF.

This clonotype was seen a handful of times. The V and J genes are TRBV11-2 and TRBJ2-3; 11 nucleotides align to TRBD2. J was trimmed by 2 bases and V by 3 bases; bases with no gene match: 13. The CDR3 runs to 19 residues. The germline V gene encodes CDR1 SGHAT and CDR2 FQNNGV. The CDR3 spells CASSFAPPGLADLTDTQYF. CDR3 DNA: TGTGCCAGCAGCTTTGCCCCCCCGGGACTAGCGGATCTCACAGATACGCAGTATTTT.

This clonotype was recorded a few times. This chain uses TRBV7-2 with TRBJ2-5; possibly TRBD1 for D (6 bases). V was clipped by 2 bases and J by 4 bases, with 14 bases between them. The CDR3 runs to 15 residues. Germline CDR1 is SGHTA and CDR2 is FQGNSA. CDR3 sequence: CASSLTGLSRETQYF. CDR3 DNA sequence: TGTGCCAGCAGCTTAACAGGGCTGAGTAGAGAGACCCAGTACTTC.

This clonotype was found a few times. The gene calls are TRBV21-1 and TRBJ2-5; TRBD1, as called in the table, went unchecked against the DNA. TRBV21-1 has pseudogene status. The CDR3 is 17 residues long. CDR3 nucleotide sequence: TGTGCCAGCAGCAAAGGTTGGCGGGGCAATATCCAAGAGACCCAGTACTTC. This encodes CASSKGWRGNIQETQYF.

The rearrangement joins TRBV5-6 to TRBJ2-3, with 7 bases identical to TRBD2. The CDR3 loop spans 17 amino acids. Per germline, CDR1 SGHDT and CDR2 YYEEEE. Losses at the gene ends were 0 bases for V and 0 bases for J; bases not matched to a gene: 7. The CDR3 reads CASSLGEGVRSTDTQYF. CDR3 DNA sequence: TGTGCCAGCAGCTTGGGGGAGGGCGTGAGAAGCACAGATACGCAGTATTTT. The full variable domain, in which reference TRBV5-6 and TRBJ2-3 provide the parts outside the CDR3, is DAGVTQSPTHLIKTRGQQVTLRCSPKSGHDTVSWYQQALGQGPQFIFQYYEEEERQRGNFPDRFSGHQFPNYSSELNVNALLLGDSALYLCASSLGEGVRSTDTQYFGPGTRLTVL.

By share of the sample, this clonotype is medium-sized (0.01 to 0.1%). The chain recombines TRBV19 with TRBJ2-2, with a weak D call TRBD2 (6 bases). Germline CDR1 reads LNHDA; CDR2 reads SQIVND (reference sequence). Between the trimmed V and J ends, which lost 3 bases and 4 bases, there was a span of 15 bases. This CDR3 comprises 16 residues. The CDR3 coding sequence is TGTGCCAGTAGTATCTCCTCCTCTAGCGCCACCGGGGAGCTGTTTTTT. This codes for CASSISSSSATGELFF.

V is TRBV6-1 and J is TRBJ2-1; TRBD2 is a possible D gene (5 bases). Trimming left V 4 bases short and J 0 bases short, with 7 bases between. This CDR3 region has 14 residues. In germline, CDR1 is MNHNS, CDR2 SASEGT. The CDR3 loop is CASSVGSSYNEQFF. CDR3 DNA: TGTGCCAGCAGTGTAGGGAGCTCCTACAATGAGCAGTTCTTC.

The chain couples TRBV6-1 to TRBJ2-3, with a weak D call TRBD2 (6 bases). Germline CDR1 and CDR2: MNHNS and SASEGT. This CDR3 has 15 amino acids. V was pared by 5 bases and J by 0 bases, with 12 bases between. The CDR3 is CASSLSGVSTDTQYF. CDR3 DNA sequence: TGTGCCAGCAGTCTGTCGGGGGTGAGCACAGATACGCAGTATTTT.

The chain employs TRBV12-3 or TRBV12-4 and TRBJ1-1, with D hard to call. This CDR3 has 14 residues. V was shortened by 6 bases and J by 0 bases, with 11 bases between the two germline ends. For the CDR3, the DNA is TGTGCCAGCAGAAAAGACCCCATGAACACTGAAGCTTTCTTT. This sequence encodes CASRKDPMNTEAFF.